This paragraph reports one T cell receptor beta chain. The entry originates in a study of spatial heterogeneity in lung cancer. As for time point: blood at routine non-recurrence follow-up after resection. This CDR3 region has 15 residues. Unmatched junction bases numbered 4, after V lost 5 bases and J lost 4 bases. The germline CDR1 and CDR2 sequences are PRHDT and FYEKMQ (reference sequence). One entry per CDR3 protein results from TCRdb running MiXCR on the 5' RACE reads. The table lists 2,500 to 3,500 distinct CDR3 sequences, around 20% of them singletons. The TCR sequence derives from a male donor with early-stage non-small cell lung cancer. V and J are TRBV13 and TRBJ1-6; 8 nucleotides align to TRBD1. The specimen comprised PBMCs, sampled at follow-up. CDR3 protein: CASSLGQGYNSPLHF. CDR3 DNA: TGTGCCAGCAGCCTCGGACAGGGATATAATTCACCCCTCCACTTT.